This TCR beta chain was sequenced for a study of response to subunit inactivated influenza vaccine. General study results and limits: The study's authors posited that every seasonal influenza vaccination enlists few new T cells.

The V gene's germline CDR1 is ENHRY and CDR2 SYGVKD. The CDR3 consists of 19 residues. Losses at the gene ends were 3 bases for V and 0 bases for J; bases not matched to a gene: 10. This clonotype has just a few counts. No antigen is known for it. From the RT-PCR reads, TCRdb called clonotypes with MiXCR, one entry per CDR3 protein. This sample has 500,000 to 600,000 distinct CDR3 sequences; over 10% occur once, and the top ten carry under 15%. Here the sequenced sample was PBMCs from blood, taken 45 days after vaccination. This TCR came from a man aged 50-59 years who received an inactivated influenza vaccine. V and J are TRBV10-3 and TRBJ2-6; 8 nucleotides line up with TRBD1. CDR3 DNA: TGTGCCATCAGTGATATGGGACAGGCACTCAGCTCTGGGGCCAACGTCCTGACTTTC. This translates into CAISDMGQALSSGANVLTF.